Below are 6 T cell receptor beta chains sequenced from a single sample in a study of cytomegalovirus exposure and HLA in healthy donors. Data came from immunoSEQ multiplex PCR; TCRdb stores just in-frame clones and leaves some out. Of 100,000 to 150,000 clones listed, around 90% are singletons. The sequenced sample was PBMCs. The receptors were gathered from a woman under 30 in good health and CMV-seronegative.

In this sample, this clone turned up a few times. The CDR3: CAGQCEQYF. CDR3 nucleotide sequence: TGTGCCGGGCAGTGCGAGCAGTACTTC. V and J are TRBV28 and TRBJ2-7; D remains unclear. The CDR3 runs 9 residues. Germline V gene data show CDR1 as MDHEN and CDR2 as SYDVKM. V dropped 11 bases and J dropped 6 bases, with 8 bases sitting between them.

The rearrangement uses TRBV5-1 and TRBJ1-3, with a weak D call TRBD1 (6 bases). The CDR3 spans 15 residues. The germline gives CDR1 SGHRS, CDR2 YFSETQ. V gave up 4 bases and J gave up 0 bases, with 11 bases separating them. This chain's CDR3 is CASSEQGPSGNTIYF. DNA of the CDR3: TGCGCCAGCAGCGAACAGGGACCCTCTGGAAACACCATATATTTT.

This clone was detected once. The rearrangement uses TRBV6-6 and TRBJ2-7, with a possible D match to TRBD2 (5 bases). Per the germline V gene, CDR1 is MNHNY and CDR2 is SVGAGI (reference sequence). The CDR3 covers 12 residues. Trimming pared 6 bases from V and 5 bases from J, leaving 11 bases between. CDR3 in amino acids: CASSQSGNEQYF. CDR3 nucleotides: TGTGCCAGCAGCCAAAGCGGCAACGAGCAGTACTTC.

J is TRBJ2-7 and V is TRBV7-9; TRBD1 aligns across 11 bases. This CDR3 has 15 residues. Germline V gene data show CDR1 as SEHNR and CDR2 as FQNEAQ (reference sequence). With 4 bases clipped from V and 6 bases from J, the junction kept 8 bases outside the gene matches. CDR3 protein: CASSSRGTGGREQYF. Here the CDR3 DNA reads TGTGCCAGCAGCTCCCGGGGGACAGGGGGACGCGAGCAGTACTTC.

The chain couples TRBV11-3 to TRBJ2-3; 16 bases align to TRBD2. Unmatched junction bases numbered 3, after V lost 7 bases and J lost 5 bases. The CDR3 has 15 amino acids. Germline lookup yields CDR1 SGHNT and CDR2 YENEEA. Here the CDR3 DNA reads TGTGCCAGCACCGGGACTAGCGGGAGGGAAGATACGCAGTATTTT. It yields the protein CASTGTSGREDTQYF.

The CDR3 coding sequence is TGTGCCAGCAGTGGTTGGGCTAACTGGGCTCTGGGCTACACCTTC. Protein: CASSGWANWALGYTF. The chain is built from TRBV6-1 and TRBJ1-2; D uncertain. V was cut by 4 bases and J by 8 bases, with 20 bases left in between. Germline lookup yields CDR1 MNHNS and CDR2 SASEGT. CDR3 length equals 15 residues.